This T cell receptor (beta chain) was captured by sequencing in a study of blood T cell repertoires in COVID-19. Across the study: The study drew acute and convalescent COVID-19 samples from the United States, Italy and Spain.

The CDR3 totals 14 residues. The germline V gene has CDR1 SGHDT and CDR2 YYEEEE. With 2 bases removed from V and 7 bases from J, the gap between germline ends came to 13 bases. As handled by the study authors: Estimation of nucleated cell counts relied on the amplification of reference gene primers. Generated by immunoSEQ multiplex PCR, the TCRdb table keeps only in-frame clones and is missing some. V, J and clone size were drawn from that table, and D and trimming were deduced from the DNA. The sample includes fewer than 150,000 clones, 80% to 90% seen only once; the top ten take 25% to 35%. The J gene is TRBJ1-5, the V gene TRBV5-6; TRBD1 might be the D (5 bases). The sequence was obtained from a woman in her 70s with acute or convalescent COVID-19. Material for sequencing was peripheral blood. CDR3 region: CASSLRGVRQPQHF. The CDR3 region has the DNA TGTGCCAGCAGCTTAAGGGGTGTTAGGCAGCCCCAGCATTTT. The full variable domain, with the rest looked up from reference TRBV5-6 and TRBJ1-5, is DAGVTQSPTHLIKTRGQQVTLRCSPKSGHDTVSWYQQALGQGPQFIFQYYEEEERQRGNFPDRFSGHQFPNYSSELNVNALLLGDSALYLCASSLRGVRQPQHFGDGTRLSIL.